This TCR beta chain appears in the sequencing data of a study of blood T cell repertoires in COVID-19. Study as a whole: COVID-19 samples from acute and convalescent phases originated in the United States, Italy and Spain. Nucleic acid was either cDNA or gDNA, and it came from T cells, B-cell-depleted T cells, or PBMCs.

The table came from immunoSEQ multiplex PCR; TCRdb's copy has only in-frame clones and leaves some out. The data show roughly 500,000 clones, roughly 90% seen once. This CDR3 is 15 amino acids long. Germline CDR1 MNHEY, CDR2 SVGAGI. Trimming cost V 6 bases and J 3 bases; bases outside gene matches: 7. Donors were grouped by their self-reported clinical history. The sequenced sample consisted of PBMCs or T cells enriched from blood (not recorded which). This clonotype was sampled from a woman between 35 and 50 years old who had recovered from COVID-19. The V and J genes are TRBV6-5 and TRBJ1-3, with 8 bases identical to TRBD1. The CDR3 sequence: CASRRGQGGGNTIYF. DNA for the CDR3: TGTGCCAGCAGGAGAGGACAGGGAGGTGGAAACACCATATATTTT.